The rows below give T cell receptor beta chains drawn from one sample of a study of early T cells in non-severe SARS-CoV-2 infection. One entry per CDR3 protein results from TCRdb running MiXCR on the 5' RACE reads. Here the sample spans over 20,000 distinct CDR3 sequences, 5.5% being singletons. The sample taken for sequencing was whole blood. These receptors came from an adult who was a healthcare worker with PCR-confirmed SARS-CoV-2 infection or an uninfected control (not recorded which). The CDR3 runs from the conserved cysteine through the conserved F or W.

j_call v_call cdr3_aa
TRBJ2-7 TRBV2 CASATYEQYF
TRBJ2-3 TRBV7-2 CASSLAVRRDTQYF
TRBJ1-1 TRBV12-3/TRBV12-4 CASRRDRGSEAFF
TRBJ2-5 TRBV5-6 CASSLLLGLRQETQYF
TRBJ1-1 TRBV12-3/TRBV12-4 CASSLTTSGMGTEAFF
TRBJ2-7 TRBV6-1 CASRPAGHSGEQYF
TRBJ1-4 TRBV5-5 CASSLGPREKLFF
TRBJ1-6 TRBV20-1 CSARRTSSSYNSPLHF
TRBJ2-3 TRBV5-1 CASSHSGDTQYF
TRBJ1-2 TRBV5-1 CASRDQPGQTGYGYTF
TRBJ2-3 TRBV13 CASSDRSPSTDTQYF
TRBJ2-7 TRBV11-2 CASSPTGGRGGEQYF
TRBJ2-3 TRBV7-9 CASSFESLDTQYF
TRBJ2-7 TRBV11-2 CASSLRPKGQGYYEQYF
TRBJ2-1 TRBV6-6 CASTRQGNEQFF
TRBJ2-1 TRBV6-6 CASSPGLAGGYNELFF
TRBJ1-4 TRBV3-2 CASSQDTGETNEKLFF
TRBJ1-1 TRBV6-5 CASNSRGTEAFF
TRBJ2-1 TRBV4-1 CASSQPSYNEQFF
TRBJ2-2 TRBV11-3 CASSFGGQVNTGELFF
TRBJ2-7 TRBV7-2 CASSPGVGAYEQYF
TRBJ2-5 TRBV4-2 CASSQDGAEETQYF
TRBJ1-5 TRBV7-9 CASSFSQGGQPQHF
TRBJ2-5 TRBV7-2 CASSTPHPMETQYF
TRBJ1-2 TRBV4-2 CASSQNRNYGYTF
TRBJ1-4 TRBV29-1 CSVEDGGNEKLFF
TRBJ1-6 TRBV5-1 CASSLWGYNSPLHF
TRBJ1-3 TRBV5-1 CASSAGTGAGNTIYF
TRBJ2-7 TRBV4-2 CASSRRGQGYTYEQYF
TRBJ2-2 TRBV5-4 CASSLGSRASTGELFF
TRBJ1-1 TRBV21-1 CASSTFRVSTEAFF
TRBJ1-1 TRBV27 CASSRDRQTEAFF
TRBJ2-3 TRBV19 CASSMAGGRRRGDTQYF
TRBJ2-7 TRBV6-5 CASSYGAGEGYEQYF
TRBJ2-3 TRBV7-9 CASRPSSGGRTDTQYF
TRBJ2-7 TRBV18 CASSRSGQIAYEQYF
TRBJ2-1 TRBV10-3 CATDTRDRGIYNEQFF
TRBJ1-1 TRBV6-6 CASSWGQVFEAFF
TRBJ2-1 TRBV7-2 CASSLSTGPYNEQFF
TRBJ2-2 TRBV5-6 CASSPQTGANTGELFF
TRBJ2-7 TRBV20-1 CSARDPRRKNYEQYF
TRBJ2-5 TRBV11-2 CASSPGTKTQETQYF
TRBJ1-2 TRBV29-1 CSASGTQHVYTF
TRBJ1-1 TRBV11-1 CASSWDRDSEAFF
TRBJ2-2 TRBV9 CASSTAPNTGELFF
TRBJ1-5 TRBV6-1 CASSEAGWTAYSNQPQHF
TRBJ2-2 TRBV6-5 CASSYGSGELFF
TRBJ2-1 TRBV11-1 CASSFQRDNEQFF
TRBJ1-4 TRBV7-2 CASSLSFRGATNEKLFF
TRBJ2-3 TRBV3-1 CASSQELGGRLDTQYF
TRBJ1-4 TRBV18 CASFFSHSQLATNEKLFF